These 10 T cell receptor beta chains share one sample of origin, sequenced in a study of T cells in Graves' hyperthyroidism and ophthalmopathy. Amplification targeted TCR beta CDR3 regions from RNA transcripts. The HTBI primer set was used in a first-round RT-PCR of the TCR CDR3. TCRdb fed the multiplex PCR reads into MiXCR, producing one record per CDR3 protein. This sample has 550,000 to 600,000 distinct CDR3 sequences; just over 45% occur once, and the top ten carry under 20%. Sequencing input: peripheral blood or thyroid tissue (not recorded which). The receptors were sampled from an adult woman with Graves' disease, either hyperthyroidism or ophthalmopathy (not recorded which).

This clonotype was counted at least ten times. The chain is built from TRBV20-1 and TRBJ2-7; D perhaps matches TRBD2 (5 bases). This CDR3 comprises 13 residues. V was cut by 4 bases and J by 2 bases, with 12 bases left in between. Germline V gene data show CDR1 as DFQATT and CDR2 as SNEGSKA (reference sequence). The CDR3 is CSAIHSGTYEQYF. The DNA for the CDR3 is TGCAGTGCTATACACAGCGGCACCTACGAGCAGTACTTC.

This clonotype has at least ten counts. This chain links TRBV7-6 with TRBJ2-7, with 7 bases matching TRBD2. From germline, CDR1 is SGHVS and CDR2 FNYEAQ. The CDR3 sequence is 14 residues long. The ends lost 5 bases at V and 6 bases at J; junction bases unmatched: 10. Written as DNA, the CDR3 is TGTGCCAGCAGCACATGGGCGGGAGCATCCGAGCAGTACTTC. Amino acid sequence: CASSTWAGASEQYF.

Many counts were recorded for this clonotype. V usage is TRBV25-1 and J usage is TRBJ2-5; maybe TRBD2 (5 bases). CDR1 and CDR2 from the germline V gene are MGHDK and SYGVNS. V was shortened by 2 bases and J by 5 bases, with 12 bases between the two germline ends. This CDR3 has 14 residues. The CDR3 reads CASSETGVQETQYF. The CDR3 region has the DNA TGTGCCAGCAGTGAAACCGGGGTCCAGGAGACCCAGTACTTC.

This clonotype was seen a handful of times. The chain links TRBV27 to TRBJ1-2; D might be TRBD1 (6 bases). V lost 8 bases, J lost 3 bases, and 22 bases lay in between. The CDR3 length is 16 residues. Germline CDR1 reads MNHEY; CDR2 reads SMNVEV (reference sequence). The CDR3, as DNA: TGTGCCAGCCCCCTCAGCCCGGACAGCGTTGACTATGGCTACACCTTC. Translating it yields CASPLSPDSVDYGYTF.

This clonotype has more than one count but fewer than ten. As the CDR3 is not closed by the conserved phenylalanine or tryptophan, this likely results from a read error. No DNA is shown, since the ends of the CDR3 on it are uncertain; the CDR3 is the one TCRdb lists. The V gene is TRBV20-1, the J gene TRBJ1-6; the table's D call, TRBD1, was not checked against the DNA. The CDR3 has 10 residues if both end residues are counted. Germline lookup yields CDR1 DFQATT and CDR2 SNEGSKA (reference sequence). CDR3 loop: CSARDISRDY.

This clonotype appeared a few times. The V and J genes are TRBV29-1 and TRBJ2-7, with 7 nucleotides matching TRBD2. CDR1 is SQVTM and CDR2 is ANQGSEA in the germline V gene. V was clipped by 4 bases and J by 1 base; unmatched bases: 7. This CDR3 has 14 amino acids. The CDR3 reads CSVGGLGGSYEQYF. The DNA for the CDR3 is TGCAGCGTTGGGGGATTGGGAGGGTCCTACGAGCAGTACTTC.

The chain joins TRBV7-3 to TRBJ1-3, with D perhaps TRBD1 (5 bases). The CDR3 contains 15 residues. V lost 3 bases to trimming and J lost 7 bases, with 16 bases between them. Germline lookup yields CDR1 SGHTA and CDR2 FQGTGA. CDR3 bases: TGTGCCAGCAGCTTCAGTGCCGGGACCGATAACACCATATATTTT. Translating it yields CASSFSAGTDNTIYF.

This chain links TRBV10-2 with TRBJ1-2; D gene unclear. The germline V gene has CDR1 WSHSY and CDR2 SAAADI. CDR3 length: 12 amino acids. Deletions cut 2 bases from V and 2 bases from J, with 3 bases between. CDR3 sequence (DNA): TGCGCCAGCAGTGAGGGGAACTATGGCTACACCTTC. Its translation: CASSEGNYGYTF.

This clonotype showed up many times. The chain couples TRBV7-2 to TRBJ1-5; D remains ambiguous. CDR1 and CDR2 (germline): SGHTA, FQGNSA. CDR3 length: 16 residues. The V end lost 5 bases, the J end lost 0 bases, and 14 bases lay between the germline ends. The CDR3 DNA is TGTGCCAGCAGCGCCGGTGGAGCTCCTAGCAATCAGCCCCAGCATTTT. It yields the protein CASSAGGAPSNQPQHF.

As concerns this clonotype: A read error may account for a junction end that differs from germline. J is TRBJ1-6 and V is TRBV15; D not resolved. Germline V gene sequence: CDR1 LNHNV, CDR2 YYDKDF (reference sequence). CDR3 length: 14 amino acids. The CDR3 DNA reads as TGTGCCGCCAGCAGCTTCGGAGCGGATTCACCCCTCCACTTT. Its protein is CAASSFGADSPLHF.